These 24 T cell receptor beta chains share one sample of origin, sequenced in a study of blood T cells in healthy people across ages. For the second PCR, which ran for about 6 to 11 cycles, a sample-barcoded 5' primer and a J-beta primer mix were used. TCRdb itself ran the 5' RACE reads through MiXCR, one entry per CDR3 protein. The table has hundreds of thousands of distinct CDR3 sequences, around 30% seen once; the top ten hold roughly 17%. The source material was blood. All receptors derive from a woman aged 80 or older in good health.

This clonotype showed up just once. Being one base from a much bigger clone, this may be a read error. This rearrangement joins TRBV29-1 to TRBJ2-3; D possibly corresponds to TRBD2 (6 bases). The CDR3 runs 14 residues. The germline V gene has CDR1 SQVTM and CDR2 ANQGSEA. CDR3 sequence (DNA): TGCAGCGTCCCTGGGCCGGGAGCAAGAGATGCGCAGTATTTT. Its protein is CSVPGPGARDAQYF.

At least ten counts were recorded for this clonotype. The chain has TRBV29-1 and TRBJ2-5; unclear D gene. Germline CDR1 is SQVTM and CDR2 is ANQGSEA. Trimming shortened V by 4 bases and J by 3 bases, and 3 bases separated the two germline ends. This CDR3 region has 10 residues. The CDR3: CSVVEETQYF. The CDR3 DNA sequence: TGCAGCGTTGTAGAAGAGACCCAGTACTTC.

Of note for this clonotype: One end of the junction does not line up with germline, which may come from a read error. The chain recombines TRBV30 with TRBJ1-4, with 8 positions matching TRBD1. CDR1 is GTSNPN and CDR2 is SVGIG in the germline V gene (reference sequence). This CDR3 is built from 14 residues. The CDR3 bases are TGTGCCTGGAGTACCAGGGACAGGCCTGAAAAACGGTTTTTT. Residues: CAWSTRDRPEKRFF.

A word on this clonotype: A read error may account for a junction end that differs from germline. The CDR3 protein is CVSSYSQGFSRQPQHF. The CDR3 DNA sequence: TGTGTCAGCAGTTACTCGCAGGGCTTCTCAAGGCAGCCCCAGCATTTT. The chain employs TRBV6-2 or TRBV6-3 and TRBJ1-5, with a possible D match to TRBD1 (5 bases). CDR1 and CDR2 from the germline V gene are MNHEY and SVGEGT. The length of the CDR3 is 16 residues.

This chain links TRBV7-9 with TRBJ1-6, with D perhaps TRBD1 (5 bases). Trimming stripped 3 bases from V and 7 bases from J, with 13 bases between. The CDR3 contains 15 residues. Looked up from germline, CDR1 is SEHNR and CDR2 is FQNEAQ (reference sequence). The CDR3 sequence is CASSFGGRSNSPLHF. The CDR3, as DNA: TGTGCCAGCAGCTTTGGGGGACGGTCAAATTCACCCCTCCACTTT.

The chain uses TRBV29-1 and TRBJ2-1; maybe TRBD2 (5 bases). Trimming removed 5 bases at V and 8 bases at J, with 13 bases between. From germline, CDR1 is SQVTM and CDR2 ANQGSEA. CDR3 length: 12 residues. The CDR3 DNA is TGCAGCGTTTATGAGGGTTCCTATGAGCAGTTCTTC. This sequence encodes CSVYEGSYEQFF.

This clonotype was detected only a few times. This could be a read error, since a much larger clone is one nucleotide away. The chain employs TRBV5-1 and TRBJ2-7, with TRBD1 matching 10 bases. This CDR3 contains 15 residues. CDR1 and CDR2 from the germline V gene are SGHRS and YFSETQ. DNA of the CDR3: TGCACCAGCAGCTCCGGGACAGGGGTATCCTACGAGCAGTACTTC. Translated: CTSSSGTGVSYEQYF.

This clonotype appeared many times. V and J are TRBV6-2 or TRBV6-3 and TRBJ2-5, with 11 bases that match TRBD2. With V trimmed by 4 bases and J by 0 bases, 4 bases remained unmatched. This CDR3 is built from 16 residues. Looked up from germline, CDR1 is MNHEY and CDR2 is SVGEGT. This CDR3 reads CASSSGTSGNQETQYF. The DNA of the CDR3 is TGTGCCAGCAGTTCGGGGACTAGCGGCAACCAAGAGACCCAGTACTTC.

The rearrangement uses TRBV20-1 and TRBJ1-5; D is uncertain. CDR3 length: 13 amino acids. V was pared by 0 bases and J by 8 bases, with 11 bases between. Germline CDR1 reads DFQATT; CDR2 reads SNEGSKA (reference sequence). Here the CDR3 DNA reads TGCAGTGCTAGAGAAGGGTTCGGGGAGCCCCAGCATTTT. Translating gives CSAREGFGEPQHF.

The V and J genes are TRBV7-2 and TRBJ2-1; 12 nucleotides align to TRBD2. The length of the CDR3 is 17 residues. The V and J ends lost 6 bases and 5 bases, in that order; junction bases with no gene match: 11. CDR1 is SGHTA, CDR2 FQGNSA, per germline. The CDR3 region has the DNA TGTGCCAGCAGTTTACCTATGACTAGCGGGGGTCACAATGAGCAGTTCTTC. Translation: CASSLPMTSGGHNEQFF.

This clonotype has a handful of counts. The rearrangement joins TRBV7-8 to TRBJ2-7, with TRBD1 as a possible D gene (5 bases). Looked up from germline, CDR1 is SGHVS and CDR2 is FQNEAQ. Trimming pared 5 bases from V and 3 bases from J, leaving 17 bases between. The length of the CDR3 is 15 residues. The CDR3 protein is CASSTGYRQLYEQYF. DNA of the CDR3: TGTGCCAGCAGCACCGGATATAGACAGCTCTACGAGCAGTACTTC.

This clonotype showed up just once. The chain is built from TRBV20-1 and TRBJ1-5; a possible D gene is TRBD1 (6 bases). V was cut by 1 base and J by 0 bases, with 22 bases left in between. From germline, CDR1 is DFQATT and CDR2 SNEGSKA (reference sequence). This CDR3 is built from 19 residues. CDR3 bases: TGCAGTGCTAGAGCAACTTGGGGGCTGAGAGCAGATAGCAATCAGCCCCAGCATTTT. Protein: CSARATWGLRADSNQPQHF.

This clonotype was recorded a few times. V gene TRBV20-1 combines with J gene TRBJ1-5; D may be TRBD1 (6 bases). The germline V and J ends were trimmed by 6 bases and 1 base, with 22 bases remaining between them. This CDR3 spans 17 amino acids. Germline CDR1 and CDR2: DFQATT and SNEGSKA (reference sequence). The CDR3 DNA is TGCAGTGCGAGGGGGACTTTTGGGGAGATCAGCAATCAGCCCCAGCATTTT. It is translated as CSARGTFGEISNQPQHF.

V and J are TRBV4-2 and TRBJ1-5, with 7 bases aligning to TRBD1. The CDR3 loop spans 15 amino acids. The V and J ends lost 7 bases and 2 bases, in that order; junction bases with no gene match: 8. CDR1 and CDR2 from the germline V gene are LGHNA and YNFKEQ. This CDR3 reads CASTQGQRGNQPQHF. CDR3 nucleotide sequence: TGTGCCAGCACCCAGGGACAGAGGGGCAATCAGCCCCAGCATTTT.

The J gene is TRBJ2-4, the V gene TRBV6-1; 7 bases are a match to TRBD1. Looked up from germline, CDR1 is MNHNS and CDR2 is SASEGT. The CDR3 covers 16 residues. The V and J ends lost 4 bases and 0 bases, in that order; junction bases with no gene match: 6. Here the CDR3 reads CASSVTQGRAKNIQYF. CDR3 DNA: TGTGCCAGCAGTGTCACACAGGGGAGAGCCAAAAACATTCAGTACTTC.

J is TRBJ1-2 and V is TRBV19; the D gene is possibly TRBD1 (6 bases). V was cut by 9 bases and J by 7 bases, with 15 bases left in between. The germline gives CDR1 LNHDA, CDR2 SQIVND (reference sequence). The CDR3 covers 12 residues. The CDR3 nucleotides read TGTGCCAGCGCACAGGGTGTGTTTGGCTACACCTTC. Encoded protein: CASAQGVFGYTF.

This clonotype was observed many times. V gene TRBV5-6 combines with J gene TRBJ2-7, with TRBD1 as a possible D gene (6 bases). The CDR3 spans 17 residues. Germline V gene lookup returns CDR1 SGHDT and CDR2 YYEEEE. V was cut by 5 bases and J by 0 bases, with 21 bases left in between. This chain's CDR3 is CASRRGPSRGGSYEQYF. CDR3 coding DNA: TGTGCCAGCAGAAGGGGCCCTTCAAGAGGGGGCTCCTACGAGCAGTACTTC. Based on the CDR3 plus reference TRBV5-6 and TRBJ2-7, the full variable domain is DAGVTQSPTHLIKTRGQQVTLRCSPKSGHDTVSWYQQALGQGPQFIFQYYEEEERQRGNFPDRFSGHQFPNYSSELNVNALLLGDSALYLCASRRGPSRGGSYEQYFGPGTRLTVT.

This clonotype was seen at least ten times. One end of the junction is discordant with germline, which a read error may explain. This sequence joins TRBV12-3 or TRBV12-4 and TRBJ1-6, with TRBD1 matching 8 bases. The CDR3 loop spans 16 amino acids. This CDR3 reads CASSTTAGGYYSPLHF. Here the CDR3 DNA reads TGTGCCAGCAGTACCACGGCAGGGGGCTATTATTCACCCCTCCACTTT.

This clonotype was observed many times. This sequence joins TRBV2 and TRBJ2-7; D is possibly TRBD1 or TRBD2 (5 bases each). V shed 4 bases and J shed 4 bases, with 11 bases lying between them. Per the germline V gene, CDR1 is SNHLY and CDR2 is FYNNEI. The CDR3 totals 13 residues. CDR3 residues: CASSVQGDYEQYF. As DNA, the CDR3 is TGTGCCAGCAGTGTGCAGGGAGATTACGAGCAGTACTTC.

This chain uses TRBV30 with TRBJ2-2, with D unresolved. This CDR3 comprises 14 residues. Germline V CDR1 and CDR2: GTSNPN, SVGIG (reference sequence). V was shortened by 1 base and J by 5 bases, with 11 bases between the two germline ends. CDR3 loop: CAWSAPGQTGELFF. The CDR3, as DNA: TGTGCCTGGAGTGCTCCCGGGCAAACCGGGGAGCTGTTTTTT.

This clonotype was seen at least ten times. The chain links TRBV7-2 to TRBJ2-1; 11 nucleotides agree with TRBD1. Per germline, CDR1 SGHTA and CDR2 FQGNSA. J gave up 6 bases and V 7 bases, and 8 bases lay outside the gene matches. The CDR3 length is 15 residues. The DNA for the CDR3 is TGTGCCAGCACCTCCTTTGGGACAGGGGGCAATGAGCAGTTCTTC. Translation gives CASTSFGTGGNEQFF.

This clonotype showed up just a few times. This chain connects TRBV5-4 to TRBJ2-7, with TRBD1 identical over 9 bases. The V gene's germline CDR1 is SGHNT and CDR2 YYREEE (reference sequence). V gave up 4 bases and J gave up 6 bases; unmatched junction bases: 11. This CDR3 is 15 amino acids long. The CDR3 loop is CASSPWGQGRSEQYF. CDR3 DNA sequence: TGTGCCAGCAGCCCATGGGGACAGGGTCGTTCCGAGCAGTACTTC.

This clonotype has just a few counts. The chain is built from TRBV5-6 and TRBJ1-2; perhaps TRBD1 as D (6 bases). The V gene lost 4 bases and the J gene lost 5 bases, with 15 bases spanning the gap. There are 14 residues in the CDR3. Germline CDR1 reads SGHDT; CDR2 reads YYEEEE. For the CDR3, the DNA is TGTGCCAGCAGCCCGCAGGGGTCCGGGTATGGCTACACCTTC. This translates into CASSPQGSGYGYTF.

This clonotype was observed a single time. CDR3 loop: CSARDLSGTGGYSPLHF. The CDR3 coding sequence is TGCAGTGCTAGAGATCTCTCCGGTACAGGGGGTTACTCACCCCTCCACTTT. The chain recombines TRBV20-1 with TRBJ1-6, with 8 bases fitting TRBD1. The ends lost 0 bases at V and 10 bases at J; junction bases unmatched: 14. Looked up from germline, CDR1 is DFQATT and CDR2 is SNEGSKA (reference sequence). The CDR3 consists of 17 residues.